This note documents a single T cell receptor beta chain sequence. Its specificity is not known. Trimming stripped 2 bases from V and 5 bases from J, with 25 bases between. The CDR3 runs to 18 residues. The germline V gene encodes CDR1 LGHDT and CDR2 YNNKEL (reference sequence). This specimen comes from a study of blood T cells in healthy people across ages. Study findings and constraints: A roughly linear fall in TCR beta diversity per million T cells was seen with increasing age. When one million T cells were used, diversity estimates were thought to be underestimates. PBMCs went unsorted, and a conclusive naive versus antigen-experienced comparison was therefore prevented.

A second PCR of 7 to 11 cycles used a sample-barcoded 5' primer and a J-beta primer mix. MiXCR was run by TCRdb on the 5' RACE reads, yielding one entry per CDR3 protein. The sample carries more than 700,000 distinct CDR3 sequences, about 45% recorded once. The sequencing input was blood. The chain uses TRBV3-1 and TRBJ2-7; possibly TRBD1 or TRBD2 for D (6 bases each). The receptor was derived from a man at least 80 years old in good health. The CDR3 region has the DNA TGTGCCAGCAGCCAATACGCCGGAGGGAGGACAGCGCGGGACGAGCAGTACTTC. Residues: CASSQYAGGRTARDEQYF.